Following are 3 T cell receptor beta chains from one sample sequenced in a study of blood T cell repertoires in COVID-19. Measured with immunoSEQ multiplex PCR; TCRdb has only the in-frame clones, and not every one. Among some 260,000 clones listed, almost 90% were seen once. Sequencing was performed on peripheral blood. The receptors shown here come from a man at least 80 years old with acute or convalescent COVID-19.

V usage is TRBV10-2 and J usage is TRBJ2-1; possible D gene TRBD2, 5 bases. CDR3 length: 14 residues. The V gene lost 3 bases and the J gene lost 6 bases, with 12 bases spanning the gap. Germline lookup yields CDR1 WSHSY and CDR2 SAAADI. The CDR3 sequence is CASSESGVGNEQFF. CDR3 in DNA: TGCGCCAGCAGTGAATCCGGGGTTGGCAATGAGCAGTTCTTC.

This clone was detected once. The V call is TRBV29-1, the J call TRBJ2-7, with TRBD1 identical over 7 bases. CDR1 is SQVTM and CDR2 is ANQGSEA in the germline V gene. Trimming removed 3 bases from V and 1 base from J; junction bases left unmatched: 0. This CDR3 has 12 amino acids. The CDR3: CSVETGSYEQYF. Written as DNA, the CDR3 is TGCAGCGTTGAGACAGGGTCCTACGAGCAGTACTTC.

The genes are TRBV19 and TRBJ2-2, with 10 bases that match TRBD2. Germline V CDR1 and CDR2: LNHDA, SQIVND (reference sequence). The junction had 7 bases not matched to a gene; V was cut back by 3 bases and J by 3 bases. The CDR3 is made up of 17 amino acids. CDR3 bases: TGTGCCAGTAGTATCTCACTAGCGGGGCTCCACACCGGGGAGCTGTTTTTT. Translation gives CASSISLAGLHTGELFF.